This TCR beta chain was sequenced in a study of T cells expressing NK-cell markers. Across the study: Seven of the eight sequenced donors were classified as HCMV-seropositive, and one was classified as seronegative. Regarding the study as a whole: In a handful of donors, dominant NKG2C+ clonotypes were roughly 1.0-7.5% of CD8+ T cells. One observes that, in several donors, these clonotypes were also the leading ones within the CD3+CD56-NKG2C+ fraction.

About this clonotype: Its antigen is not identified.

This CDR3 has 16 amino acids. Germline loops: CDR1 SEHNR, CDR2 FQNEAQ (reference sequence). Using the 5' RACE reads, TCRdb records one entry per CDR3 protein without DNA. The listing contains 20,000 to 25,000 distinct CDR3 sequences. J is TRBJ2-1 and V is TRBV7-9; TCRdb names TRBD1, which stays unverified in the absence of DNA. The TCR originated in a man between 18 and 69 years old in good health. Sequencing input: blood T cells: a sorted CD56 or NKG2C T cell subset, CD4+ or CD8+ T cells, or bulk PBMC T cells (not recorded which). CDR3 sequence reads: CASSAGQGASYNEQFF. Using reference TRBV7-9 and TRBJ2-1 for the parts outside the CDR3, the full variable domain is DTGVSQNPRHKITKRGQNVTFRCDPISEHNRLYWYRQTLGQGPEFLTYFQNEAQLEKSRLLSDRFSAERPKGSFSTLEIQRTEQGDSAMYLCASSAGQGASYNEQFFGPGTRLTVL.